This is a list of T cell receptor beta chains from one sample in a study of blood T cell repertoires in COVID-19. TCRdb keeps only in-frame clones here, not all; method: immunoSEQ multiplex PCR. The sample lists 150,000 to 200,000 clones, roughly 73% seen once, with approximately 3% in the top ten. Sequencing was carried out using peripheral blood. These receptors all stem from a woman of 80 years or more with active or convalescent COVID-19. CDR3s include the opening cysteine and the closing phenylalanine or tryptophan. Each record gives: V gene, J gene, clone size, CDR3 length, D gene, CDR3 protein, CDR3 DNA. A D gene is named only where the DNA matches it firmly. Not every row has a clone size; where given, it reads once, few, many or a size class.

V gene: TRBV5-4
J gene: TRBJ2-7
clone size: -
CDR3 length: 16
D gene: TRBD1
CDR3 protein: CASSIGGQGALDEQYF
CDR3 DNA: TGTGCCAGCAGCATTGGCGGACAGGGGGCCTTGGACGAGCAGTACTTC

V gene: TRBV7-2
J gene: TRBJ1-4
clone size: -
CDR3 length: 16
D gene: -
CDR3 protein: CASSLVPTPGMEKLFF
CDR3 DNA: TGTGCCAGCAGCTTAGTACCCACTCCCGGGATGGAAAAACTGTTTTTT

V gene: TRBV28
J gene: TRBJ1-3
clone size: -
CDR3 length: 15
D gene: -
CDR3 protein: CASTEGQFSGNTIYF
CDR3 DNA: TGTGCCAGCACCGAAGGACAGTTCTCTGGAAACACCATATATTTT

V gene: TRBV4-1
J gene: TRBJ1-2
clone size: -
CDR3 length: 13
D gene: -
CDR3 protein: CASSQDRNYGYTF
CDR3 DNA: TGCGCCAGCAGCCAAGACCGGAACTATGGCTACACCTTC

V gene: TRBV3-1/TRBV3-2
J gene: TRBJ2-3
clone size: -
CDR3 length: 12
D gene: -
CDR3 protein: CASSQAGDTQYF
CDR3 DNA: TGTGCCAGCAGCCAAGCAGGAGATACGCAGTATTTT

V gene: TRBV2
J gene: TRBJ2-7
clone size: -
CDR3 length: 15
D gene: TRBD1
CDR3 protein: CASSVRDRSSYEQYF
CDR3 DNA: TGTGCCAGCAGTGTACGGGACAGGAGCTCCTACGAGCAGTACTTC

V gene: TRBV2
J gene: TRBJ2-3
clone size: -
CDR3 length: 14
D gene: -
CDR3 protein: CASSLTTPQDTQYF
CDR3 DNA: TGTGCCAGCAGCCTGACAACCCCCCAGGATACGCAGTATTTT

V gene: TRBV7-9
J gene: TRBJ1-2
clone size: -
CDR3 length: 15
D gene: -
CDR3 protein: CASSLGQPDNYGYTF
CDR3 DNA: TGTGCCAGCAGTCTTGGACAGCCAGATAACTATGGCTACACCTTC

V gene: TRBV7-2
J gene: TRBJ2-5
clone size: -
CDR3 length: 14
D gene: -
CDR3 protein: CASSLGPVQETQYF
CDR3 DNA: TGTGCCAGCAGCTTAGGTCCAGTCCAAGAGACCCAGTACTTC

V gene: TRBV5-1
J gene: TRBJ1-6
clone size: -
CDR3 length: 16
D gene: TRBD1
CDR3 protein: CASSLGPQGGYSPLHF
CDR3 DNA: TGCGCCAGCAGCTTGGGGCCCCAGGGGGGTTATTCACCCCTCCACTTT

V gene: TRBV18
J gene: TRBJ1-1
clone size: -
CDR3 length: 15
D gene: TRBD1
CDR3 protein: CASSLSGTGNTEAFF
CDR3 DNA: TGTGCCAGCTCACTTTCCGGGACAGGGAACACTGAAGCTTTCTTT

V gene: TRBV10-3
J gene: TRBJ2-3
clone size: -
CDR3 length: 16
D gene: -
CDR3 protein: CAISETVGGISDTQYF
CDR3 DNA: TGTGCCATCAGTGAGACGGTGGGGGGTATTTCAGATACGCAGTATTTT

V gene: TRBV10-1
J gene: TRBJ2-5
clone size: -
CDR3 length: 15
D gene: TRBD2
CDR3 protein: CASSEAAGGQETQYF
CDR3 DNA: TGCGCCAGCAGTGAGGCAGCGGGGGGCCAAGAGACCCAGTACTTC

V gene: TRBV6-1
J gene: TRBJ1-2
clone size: once
CDR3 length: 14
D gene: -
CDR3 protein: CASSEGTPGYGYTF
CDR3 DNA: TGTGCCAGCAGTGAAGGAACCCCCGGCTATGGCTACACCTTC

V gene: TRBV4-3
J gene: TRBJ1-6
clone size: few
CDR3 length: 12
D gene: TRBD1
CDR3 protein: CASSPDRGVLHF
CDR3 DNA: TGCGCCAGCAGCCCAGACAGGGGGGTCCTCCACTTT

V gene: TRBV4-2
J gene: TRBJ1-2
clone size: -
CDR3 length: 17
D gene: -
CDR3 protein: CASSQVDVRVLGYGYTF
CDR3 DNA: TGTGCCAGCAGCCAAGTCGATGTGCGGGTCTTGGGCTATGGCTACACCTTC

V gene: TRBV7-9
J gene: TRBJ2-7
clone size: once
CDR3 length: 12
D gene: TRBD1
CDR3 protein: CASSFDRGEQYF
CDR3 DNA: TGTGCCAGCAGCTTTGACAGGGGCGAGCAGTACTTC

V gene: TRBV5-1
J gene: TRBJ2-5
clone size: -
CDR3 length: 15
D gene: -
CDR3 protein: CASSLQAGVQETQYF
CDR3 DNA: TGCGCCAGCAGCTTGCAAGCAGGGGTACAAGAGACCCAGTACTTC

V gene: TRBV14
J gene: TRBJ2-7
clone size: few
CDR3 length: 14
D gene: -
CDR3 protein: CASSQEGLYYEQYF
CDR3 DNA: TGTGCCAGCAGCCAAGAAGGACTTTACTACGAGCAGTACTTC

V gene: TRBV7-2
J gene: TRBJ2-2
clone size: -
CDR3 length: 14
D gene: -
CDR3 protein: CASSLTGYPGELFF
CDR3 DNA: TGTGCCAGCAGCTTAACGGGATACCCCGGGGAGCTGTTTTTT

V gene: TRBV2
J gene: TRBJ1-5
clone size: -
CDR3 length: 13
D gene: -
CDR3 protein: CASSRDTHQPQHF
CDR3 DNA: TGTGCCAGCAGTCGGGACACCCATCAGCCCCAGCATTTT

V gene: TRBV19
J gene: TRBJ1-2
clone size: -
CDR3 length: 14
D gene: TRBD1
CDR3 protein: CASSFGTGDYGYTF
CDR3 DNA: TGTGCCAGTAGTTTCGGGACAGGTGACTATGGCTACACCTTC

V gene: TRBV5-1
J gene: TRBJ1-6
clone size: -
CDR3 length: 15
D gene: -
CDR3 protein: CASSTAVTANSPLHF
CDR3 DNA: TGCGCCAGCAGCACTGCTGTAACAGCTAATTCACCCCTCCACTTT

V gene: TRBV20-1
J gene: TRBJ1-1
clone size: -
CDR3 length: 11
D gene: -
CDR3 protein: CTSSTDTEAFF
CDR3 DNA: TGCACTTCCTCGACAGACACTGAAGCTTTCTTT

V gene: TRBV4-3
J gene: TRBJ1-6
clone size: -
CDR3 length: 16
D gene: TRBD1
CDR3 protein: CASSQDLDRGYSPLHF
CDR3 DNA: TGCGCCAGCAGCCAAGATTTGGACAGGGGTTATTCACCCCTCCACTTT

V gene: TRBV28
J gene: TRBJ1-2
clone size: -
CDR3 length: 14
D gene: -
CDR3 protein: CASSRLDSLVGYTF
CDR3 DNA: TGTGCCAGCAGTAGACTCGACAGCCTGGTTGGCTACACCTTC

V gene: TRBV5-4
J gene: TRBJ2-1
clone size: -
CDR3 length: 16
D gene: TRBD2
CDR3 protein: CASSLAAGGSPNEQFF
CDR3 DNA: TGTGCCAGCAGCTTAGCAGCGGGGGGTTCACCCAATGAGCAGTTCTTC

V gene: TRBV11-3
J gene: TRBJ1-5
clone size: -
CDR3 length: 14
D gene: TRBD1
CDR3 protein: CASSAGQGYQPQHF
CDR3 DNA: TGTGCCAGCAGCGCGGGACAGGGGTATCAGCCCCAGCATTTT

V gene: TRBV19
J gene: TRBJ2-1
clone size: -
CDR3 length: 15
D gene: -
CDR3 protein: CASSKEGLSYNEQFF
CDR3 DNA: TGTGCCAGTAGTAAGGAGGGTCTTTCTTACAATGAGCAGTTCTTC

V gene: TRBV20-1
J gene: TRBJ2-7
clone size: -
CDR3 length: 16
D gene: TRBD2
CDR3 protein: CSAIEGRGAFSYEQYF
CDR3 DNA: TGCAGTGCTATTGAGGGGCGGGGGGCCTTCTCCTACGAGCAGTACTTC

V gene: TRBV2
J gene: TRBJ1-1
clone size: -
CDR3 length: 13
D gene: TRBD1
CDR3 protein: CASSGQPNTEAFF
CDR3 DNA: TGTGCCAGCTCGGGACAGCCCAACACTGAAGCTTTCTTT

V gene: TRBV2
J gene: TRBJ2-7
clone size: -
CDR3 length: 15
D gene: -
CDR3 protein: CASSNGRRNSYEQYF
CDR3 DNA: TGTGCCAGCAGTAACGGAAGGAGGAACTCCTACGAGCAGTACTTC

V gene: TRBV6-2/TRBV6-3
J gene: TRBJ2-1
clone size: -
CDR3 length: 19
D gene: TRBD2
CDR3 protein: CASSSEITSSGGFRNEQFF
CDR3 DNA: TGTGCCAGCAGTTCTGAAATCACCTCTAGCGGGGGTTTTAGAAATGAGCAGTTCTTC

V gene: TRBV25-1
J gene: TRBJ1-1
clone size: -
CDR3 length: 15
D gene: -
CDR3 protein: CASSEPGSMNTEAFF
CDR3 DNA: TGTGCCAGCAGTGAACCGGGTTCCATGAACACTGAAGCTTTCTTT

V gene: TRBV4-2
J gene: TRBJ1-2
clone size: -
CDR3 length: 14
D gene: -
CDR3 protein: CASSQPRDTYGYTF
CDR3 DNA: TGTGCCAGCAGCCAGCCCCGGGACACCTATGGCTACACCTTC

V gene: TRBV27
J gene: TRBJ1-1
clone size: -
CDR3 length: 13
D gene: TRBD1
CDR3 protein: CASREPGQASAFF
CDR3 DNA: TGTGCCAGCAGAGAACCGGGACAGGCTTCAGCTTTCTTT

V gene: TRBV6-6
J gene: TRBJ2-2
clone size: once
CDR3 length: 13
D gene: TRBD1
CDR3 protein: CASSRQGPGELFF
CDR3 DNA: TGTGCCAGCAGTCGACAGGGTCCCGGGGAGCTGTTTTTT

V gene: TRBV7-2
J gene: TRBJ1-2
clone size: -
CDR3 length: 14
D gene: TRBD1
CDR3 protein: CASIIDRGPNGYTF
CDR3 DNA: TGTGCCAGCATCATCGACAGGGGTCCGAATGGCTACACCTTC

V gene: TRBV7-2
J gene: TRBJ1-5
clone size: -
CDR3 length: 14
D gene: -
CDR3 protein: CASSLSSGGQPQHF
CDR3 DNA: TGTGCCAGCAGCTTAAGCAGCGGGGGTCAGCCCCAGCATTTT

V gene: TRBV7-9
J gene: TRBJ1-1
clone size: -
CDR3 length: 14
D gene: -
CDR3 protein: CASSLQGSLLEAFF
CDR3 DNA: TGTGCCAGCAGCTTACAGGGAAGTCTGCTTGAAGCTTTCTTT

V gene: TRBV3-1/TRBV3-2
J gene: TRBJ1-1
clone size: -
CDR3 length: 12
D gene: -
CDR3 protein: CASSQAGHEAFF
CDR3 DNA: TGTGCCAGCAGCCAAGCTGGGCATGAAGCTTTCTTT

V gene: TRBV9
J gene: TRBJ1-6
clone size: -
CDR3 length: 17
D gene: TRBD1
CDR3 protein: CASSPLRSGQGSSPLHF
CDR3 DNA: TGTGCCAGCAGCCCCCTCCGTTCGGGACAGGGTTCGTCACCCCTCCACTTT

V gene: TRBV27
J gene: TRBJ1-5
clone size: -
CDR3 length: 15
D gene: TRBD1
CDR3 protein: CASSFGGQANQPQHF
CDR3 DNA: TGTGCCAGCAGTTTCGGGGGACAGGCGAATCAGCCCCAGCATTTT

V gene: TRBV5-1
J gene: TRBJ1-3
clone size: few
CDR3 length: 14
D gene: TRBD1
CDR3 protein: CASSAGTEGNTIYF
CDR3 DNA: TGCGCCAGCAGCGCAGGGACAGAGGGAAACACCATATATTTT

V gene: TRBV2
J gene: TRBJ2-1
clone size: -
CDR3 length: 14
D gene: TRBD2
CDR3 protein: CASSASGDYNEQFF
CDR3 DNA: TGTGCCAGCAGCGCTAGCGGAGATTACAATGAGCAGTTCTTC

V gene: TRBV28
J gene: TRBJ2-4
clone size: once
CDR3 length: 13
D gene: -
CDR3 protein: CASSWGTKNIQYF
CDR3 DNA: TGTGCCAGCAGTTGGGGGACAAAAAACATTCAGTACTTC

V gene: TRBV9
J gene: TRBJ2-7
clone size: -
CDR3 length: 16
D gene: -
CDR3 protein: CASSVATMQEGYEQYF
CDR3 DNA: TGTGCCAGCAGCGTAGCTACGATGCAGGAAGGCTACGAGCAGTACTTC

V gene: TRBV6-5
J gene: TRBJ2-5
clone size: -
CDR3 length: 16
D gene: -
CDR3 protein: CASSYSLGIAEETQYF
CDR3 DNA: TGTGCCAGCAGTTACTCCCTCGGGATAGCGGAAGAGACCCAGTACTTC

V gene: TRBV19
J gene: TRBJ2-1
clone size: -
CDR3 length: 14
D gene: TRBD2
CDR3 protein: CASSSGLAGGEQFF
CDR3 DNA: TGTGCCAGTAGTTCAGGACTAGCGGGGGGTGAGCAGTTCTTC

V gene: TRBV7-2
J gene: TRBJ2-5
clone size: -
CDR3 length: 13
D gene: TRBD1
CDR3 protein: CASSDRGKETQYF
CDR3 DNA: TGTGCCAGCAGCGACAGGGGGAAAGAGACCCAGTACTTC

V gene: TRBV5-1
J gene: TRBJ2-3
clone size: -
CDR3 length: 16
D gene: TRBD2
CDR3 protein: CASSFGTGGTKDTQYF
CDR3 DNA: TGCGCCAGCAGCTTCGGGACGGGGGGGACAAAGGATACGCAGTATTTT

V gene: TRBV4-3
J gene: TRBJ2-2
clone size: -
CDR3 length: 16
D gene: TRBD1
CDR3 protein: CASSQVEGQGIGELFF
CDR3 DNA: TGCGCCAGCAGCCAAGTAGAGGGACAGGGAATCGGGGAGCTGTTTTTT

V gene: TRBV18
J gene: TRBJ2-3
clone size: few
CDR3 length: 16
D gene: TRBD2
CDR3 protein: CASSPRLSGGEDTQYF
CDR3 DNA: TGTGCCAGCTCACCACGTTTGAGCGGGGGAGAGGATACGCAGTATTTT

V gene: TRBV24-1
J gene: TRBJ2-1
clone size: -
CDR3 length: 16
D gene: TRBD2
CDR3 protein: CATSDPSGGARNEQFF
CDR3 DNA: TGTGCCACCAGTGATCCTAGCGGGGGGGCGAGGAATGAGCAGTTCTTC

V gene: TRBV4-2
J gene: TRBJ2-3
clone size: -
CDR3 length: 16
D gene: -
CDR3 protein: CASSQAGPPQADTQYF
CDR3 DNA: TGTGCCAGCAGCCAAGCTGGGCCTCCACAAGCAGATACGCAGTATTTT

V gene: TRBV7-2
J gene: TRBJ2-3
clone size: -
CDR3 length: 18
D gene: TRBD2
CDR3 protein: CASSLARMAGGRTDTQYF
CDR3 DNA: TGTGCCAGCAGCTTAGCGAGGATGGCGGGGGGGCGCACAGATACGCAGTATTTT

V gene: TRBV5-1
J gene: TRBJ1-4
clone size: -
CDR3 length: 16
D gene: TRBD1
CDR3 protein: CASSLDRGHANEKLFF
CDR3 DNA: TGCGCCAGCAGTCTGGACAGGGGGCATGCTAATGAAAAACTGTTTTTT

V gene: TRBV4-2
J gene: TRBJ2-1
clone size: -
CDR3 length: 14
D gene: TRBD1
CDR3 protein: CASSADRGRDEQFF
CDR3 DNA: TGTGCCAGCAGCGCTGACAGGGGGCGCGATGAGCAGTTCTTC

V gene: TRBV27
J gene: TRBJ1-5
clone size: -
CDR3 length: 15
D gene: TRBD1
CDR3 protein: CASGERDRLNQPQHF
CDR3 DNA: TGTGCCAGCGGAGAAAGGGACAGGCTCAATCAGCCCCAGCATTTT

V gene: TRBV28
J gene: TRBJ1-5
clone size: -
CDR3 length: 16
D gene: -
CDR3 protein: CASSFRDGVWNQPQHF
CDR3 DNA: TGTGCCAGCAGTTTCAGGGATGGGGTGTGGAATCAGCCCCAGCATTTT